A selection of T cell receptor beta chains follows, all from one sample in a study of T cells in localized non-small cell lung cancer. Sequencing was performed with immunoSEQ multiplex PCR; in TCRdb, only in-frame clones are kept and a portion is missing. The repertoire holds under 4,000 clones, with 15% to 25% as singletons. The sequenced sample was lung tumor tissue, obtained before any cancer treatment. The source of these receptors is a female donor over 55 with stage II lung adenocarcinoma. Both conserved end residues are part of each CDR3. A D gene is named only where the DNA matches it firmly. Some rows mark clone size as missing; the rest say once, few, many or name a class of expanded clone.

size,V,J,D,CDR3,DNA
few,TRBV30,TRBJ2-5,TRBD1,CAWSPTGVRETQYF,TGTGCCTGGAGCCCGACAGGGGTAAGGGAGACCCAGTACTTC
.,TRBV10-2,TRBJ2-7,.,CASSENTYEQYF,TGCGCCAGCAGTGAAAACACCTACGAGCAGTACTTC
medium-sized,TRBV12-5,TRBJ1-1,.,CASGWGDGVNMNTEAFF,TGTGCTAGTGGTTGGGGGGATGGGGTAAACATGAACACTGAAGCTTTCTTT
few,TRBV6-8,TRBJ2-2,.,CASSGGTANTGELFF,TGTGCCAGCAGCGGGGGGACAGCGAACACCGGGGAGCTGTTTTTT
.,TRBV30,TRBJ2-3,.,CAFSPSTDTQYF,TGTGCCTTTAGCCCTAGCACAGATACGCAGTATTTT
few,TRBV9,TRBJ1-2,.,CASSVRDLGPGYTF,TGTGCCAGCAGCGTCAGGGACCTAGGACCCGGCTACACCTTC
few,TRBV7-2,TRBJ2-1,.,CASGNRASNEQFF,TGTGCCAGTGGTAACAGGGCCAGCAATGAGCAGTTCTTC
medium-sized,TRBV28,TRBJ1-2,TRBD1,CASSLGGQGARIYGYTF,TGTGCCAGCAGTTTAGGCGGACAGGGGGCGCGGATCTATGGCTACACCTTC
.,TRBV10-2,TRBJ1-1,TRBD1,CASSDGTGGLNTEAFF,TGCGCCAGCAGTGATGGGACAGGGGGCCTGAACACTGAAGCTTTCTTT
medium-sized,TRBV6-8,TRBJ1-4,TRBD1,CASNRQGREEKLFF,TGTGCCAGCAACAGACAGGGAAGAGAAGAAAAACTGTTTTTT
.,TRBV14,TRBJ2-5,.,CASSPADFQETQYF,TGTGCCAGCAGCCCCGCGGACTTCCAAGAGACCCAGTACTTC
few,TRBV6-8,TRBJ2-2,.,CASSLGAGELFF,TGTGCCAGCAGTTTGGGGGCCGGGGAGCTGTTTTTT
few,TRBV11-3,TRBJ2-1,.,CASSPGAQPDGEQFF,TGTGCCAGCAGCCCGGGGGCCCAACCGGACGGTGAGCAGTTCTTC
few,TRBV6-8,TRBJ2-1,.,CASSSKEGRSYNEQFF,TGTGCCAGCAGTTCCAAAGAGGGCAGATCCTACAATGAGCAGTTCTTC
few,TRBV6-8,TRBJ1-6,TRBD1,CASRPDPGTGDSPLHF,TGTGCCAGCAGGCCGGACCCCGGGACAGGGGACTCACCCCTCCACTTT
.,TRBV18,TRBJ2-5,TRBD1,CASSPPNRGAETQYF,TGTGCCAGCTCACCACCGAACAGGGGGGCAGAGACCCAGTACTTC
.,TRBV18,TRBJ2-3,TRBD2,CASSDVAGASTDTQYF,TGTGCCAGCTCAGACGTAGCGGGAGCTAGCACAGATACGCAGTATTTT
few,TRBV11-3,TRBJ2-2,.,CASSLDSETGELFF,TGTGCCAGCAGCTTAGACAGCGAGACCGGGGAGCTGTTTTTT
.,TRBV5-1,TRBJ2-1,.,CASSLASWGYSEQFF,TGCGCCAGCAGCTTGGCCTCGTGGGGGTACAGTGAGCAGTTCTTC
.,TRBV9,TRBJ2-7,TRBD1,CASSSTGLGYEQYF,TGTGCCAGCAGCTCGACAGGGTTAGGCTACGAGCAGTACTTC
.,TRBV7-2,TRBJ1-5,.,CASSEQGYQPQHF,TGTGCCAGCAGCGAACAGGGCTATCAGCCCCAGCATTTT
.,TRBV9,TRBJ1-2,TRBD1,CASSDQGQGSGYTF,TGTGCCAGCAGTGACCAGGGACAGGGATCTGGCTACACCTTC
few,TRBV30,TRBJ1-5,.,CAWRGQGHQPQHF,TGTGCCTGGAGGGGGCAGGGCCATCAGCCCCAGCATTTT
few,TRBV6-8,TRBJ2-1,TRBD2,CASSYSLAGGLPYNEQFF,TGTGCCAGCAGTTACTCACTAGCGGGAGGGCTTCCCTACAATGAGCAGTTCTTC
few,TRBV9,TRBJ1-1,TRBD1,CASSGQGGMNTEAFF,TGTGCCAGCAGCGGTCAAGGGGGCATGAACACTGAAGCTTTCTTT
.,TRBV18,TRBJ2-3,TRBD1,CASSPLTGRTDTQYF,TGTGCCAGCTCACCACTGACAGGGAGAACAGATACGCAGTATTTT
.,TRBV7-8,TRBJ2-3,TRBD1,CASSRGQPSTDTQYF,TGTGCCAGCAGCCGGGGACAGCCAAGCACAGATACGCAGTATTTT
medium-sized,TRBV11-3,TRBJ1-1,.,CASSPDTPTDEAFF,TGTGCCAGCAGCCCGGATACTCCGACGGATGAAGCTTTCTTT
.,TRBV11-3,TRBJ2-7,.,CASSLGHQGPYEQYF,TGTGCCAGCAGCTTAGGTCACCAGGGGCCCTACGAGCAGTACTTC
few,TRBV19,TRBJ1-4,.,CASSIDPGNKLFF,TGTGCCAGTAGTATAGATCCAGGGAACAAACTGTTTTTT
few,TRBV6-8,TRBJ1-1,.,CASSYYTGSNTEAFF,TGTGCCAGCAGTTACTACACCGGGTCGAACACTGAAGCTTTCTTT
.,TRBV10-2,TRBJ1-1,.,CASSEDLNTEAFF,TGCGCCAGCAGTGAGGACCTGAACACTGAAGCTTTCTTT
.,TRBV15,TRBJ2-5,TRBD2,CATSREVGGSQGETQYF,TGTGCCACCAGCAGAGAAGTTGGCGGGAGTCAAGGAGAGACCCAGTACTTC
.,TRBV5-1,TRBJ1-1,.,CASSAVGGASTEAFF,TGCGCCAGCAGCGCGGTGGGGGGGGCGAGCACTGAAGCTTTCTTT
.,TRBV29-1,TRBJ1-2,TRBD1,CSVERDSRVGYTF,TGCAGCGTGGAAAGGGACAGCCGTGTAGGCTACACCTTC
few,TRBV6-1,TRBJ1-5,.,CASSEEGRVNQPQHF,TGTGCCAGCAGTGAAGAAGGACGCGTCAATCAGCCCCAGCATTTT
.,TRBV28,TRBJ1-2,.,CASSSTDSYGYTF,TGTGCCAGCAGTTCTACAGATAGCTATGGCTACACCTTC
few,TRBV10-2,TRBJ1-1,TRBD1,CASSLDRARTEAFF,TGCGCCAGCAGTTTGGACAGGGCGAGAACTGAAGCTTTCTTT
large,TRBV15,TRBJ2-5,TRBD2,CATSRGPPGSGRGETQYF,TGTGCCACCAGCAGAGGACCACCAGGAAGCGGGAGGGGGGAGACCCAGTACTTC
.,TRBV19,TRBJ1-1,.,CASSQQENTEAFF,TGTGCCAGTAGTCAACAGGAGAACACTGAAGCTTTCTTT
.,TRBV25-1,TRBJ2-1,.,CASSGRSSYNEQFF,TGTGCCAGCAGTGGTCGATCGTCCTACAATGAGCAGTTCTTC
.,TRBV28,TRBJ2-7,TRBD2,CASSHPGLPFYEQYF,TGTGCCAGCAGTCACCCGGGACTACCCTTTTACGAGCAGTACTTC
.,TRBV11-3,TRBJ2-7,.,CASSFGKGRGIYEQYF,TGTGCCAGCAGCTTTGGAAAGGGCAGGGGAATCTACGAGCAGTACTTC
few,TRBV28,TRBJ2-5,.,CASSFLSETQYF,TGTGCCAGCAGTTTTCTGTCGGAGACCCAGTACTTC
medium-sized,TRBV6-8,TRBJ2-1,TRBD2,CASHPGTIAGVWNEQFF,TGTGCCAGCCACCCCGGTACGATAGCGGGAGTCTGGAATGAGCAGTTCTTC
.,TRBV23-1,TRBJ1-5,.,CASSHLWGIGQPQHF,TGCGCCAGCAGTCATTTATGGGGGATTGGGCAGCCCCAGCATTTT
.,TRBV11-3,TRBJ2-1,TRBD1,CASSPRGGQGADNEQFF,TGTGCCAGCAGCCCTCGGGGGGGACAGGGGGCCGACAATGAGCAGTTCTTC
.,TRBV19,TRBJ1-6,.,CASSPGSSYNSPLHF,TGTGCCAGTAGTCCAGGGAGCTCCTATAATTCACCCCTCCACTTT
few,TRBV5-1,TRBJ2-7,.,CASSPAGQVAYEQYF,TGCGCCAGCAGCCCCGCCGGGCAGGTTGCCTACGAGCAGTACTTC
few,TRBV11-3,TRBJ2-2,TRBD1,CASSFSDRGAGELFF,TGTGCCAGCAGCTTTTCCGACAGGGGAGCCGGGGAGCTGTTTTTT
.,TRBV19,TRBJ1-5,.,CASDRPGSNQPQHF,TGTGCCAGTGATAGACCGGGAAGCAATCAGCCCCAGCATTTT
.,TRBV19,TRBJ2-7,.,CASSITGGYEQYF,TGTGCCAGTAGTATTACCGGAGGCTACGAGCAGTACTTC
few,TRBV6-1,TRBJ2-1,TRBD2,CASSEGGPGLAGAAFEQFF,TGTGCCAGCAGTGAAGGGGGTCCGGGACTAGCGGGAGCGGCATTTGAGCAGTTCTTC
.,TRBV6-8,TRBJ1-1,.,CASGRGVRGTEAFF,TGTGCCAGCGGGCGGGGGGTCAGGGGCACTGAAGCTTTCTTT